This T cell receptor beta chain is from a study of regulatory T cells in long-lasting Graves disease. CDR1 SEHNR and CDR2 FQNEAQ come from the germline V gene (reference sequence). V gave up 1 base and J gave up 9 bases, with 16 bases separating them. The CDR3 consists of 14 residues. Libraries of TCR beta came from iRepertoire HTBI primers plus Arm-PCR of CDR3 regions. TCRdb passed the multiplex PCR reads through MiXCR, listing each CDR3 protein once. The sample records some 500,000 distinct CDR3 sequences, 16% being singletons. This clonotype came up many times. Time point reported: newly diagnosed GD, antithyroid drugs for less than 3 months. TCR sequences were obtained from RNA taken from PBMCs. Separately, the same data were catalogued under a study of T cells in Graves' hyperthyroidism and ophthalmopathy.

The material was peripheral blood mononuclear cells (PBMCs), obtained at new diagnosis, from a patient treated with antithyroid drugs. The chain joins TRBV7-9 to TRBJ2-7, with D unresolved. The TCR originated in a woman aged 40-60 years with Graves disease. The CDR3 reads CASSLEGFPVVQYF. CDR3 nucleotide sequence: TGTGCCAGCAGCTTAGAAGGTTTTCCTGTAGTGCAGTACTTC.